This T cell receptor beta chain was obtained from a study of vaccination and CD4 T cells after COVID-19. As for this clonotype: The antigen remains undetermined.

CDR1 and CDR2 (germline): MNHEY, SMNVEV (reference sequence). V lost 5 bases to trimming and J lost 3 bases, with 25 bases between them. This CDR3 is built from 18 residues. The treatment here: approximately 10-day PBMC culture with coronavirus spike peptide pools or control peptides (ViraFEST assay). The assay that was used to sequence DNA from cultured CD4+ T cells was the Oncomine TCR Beta short-read assay. TCRdb recomputed calls from the PCR reads with MiXCR, one row per CDR3 protein. The sample contains some 19,000 distinct CDR3 sequences, 50% to 65% of which appear only once. The receptor was isolated from a human donor who had recovered from COVID-19. The chain has TRBV27 and TRBJ1-1; D unresolved. The specimen was CD4+ T cells from blood, cultured in vitro. The CDR3 DNA is TGTGCCAGCAGTCCTATACTTTGGGCTGAGTCCCCCGACACTGAAGCTTTCTTT. Amino acids: CASSPILWAESPDTEAFF.